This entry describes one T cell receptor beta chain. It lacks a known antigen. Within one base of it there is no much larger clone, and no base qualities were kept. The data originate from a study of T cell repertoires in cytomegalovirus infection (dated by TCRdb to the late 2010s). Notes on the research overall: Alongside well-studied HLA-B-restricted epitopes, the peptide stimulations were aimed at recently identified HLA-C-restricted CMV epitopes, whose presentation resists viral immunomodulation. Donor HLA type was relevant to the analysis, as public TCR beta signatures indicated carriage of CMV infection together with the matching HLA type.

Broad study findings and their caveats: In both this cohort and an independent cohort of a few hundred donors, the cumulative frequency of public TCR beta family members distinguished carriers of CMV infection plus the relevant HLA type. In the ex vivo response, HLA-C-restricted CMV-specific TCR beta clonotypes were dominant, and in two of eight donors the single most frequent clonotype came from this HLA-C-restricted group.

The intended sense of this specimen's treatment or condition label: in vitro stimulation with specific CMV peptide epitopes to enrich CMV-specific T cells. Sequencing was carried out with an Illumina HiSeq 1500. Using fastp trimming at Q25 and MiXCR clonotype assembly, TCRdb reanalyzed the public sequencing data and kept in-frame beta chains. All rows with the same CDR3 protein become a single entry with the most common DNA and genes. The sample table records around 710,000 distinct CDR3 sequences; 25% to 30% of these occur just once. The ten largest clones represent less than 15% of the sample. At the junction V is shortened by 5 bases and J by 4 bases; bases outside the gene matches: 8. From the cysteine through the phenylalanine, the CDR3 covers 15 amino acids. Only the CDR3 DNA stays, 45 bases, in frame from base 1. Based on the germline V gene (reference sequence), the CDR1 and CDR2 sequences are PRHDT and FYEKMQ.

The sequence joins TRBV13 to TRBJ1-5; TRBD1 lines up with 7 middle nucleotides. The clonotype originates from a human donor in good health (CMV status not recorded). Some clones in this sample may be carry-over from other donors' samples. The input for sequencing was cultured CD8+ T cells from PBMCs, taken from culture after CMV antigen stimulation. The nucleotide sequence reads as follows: TGTGCCAGCAGCCCCGGAAGGGGGCTTAATCAGCCCCAGCATTTT. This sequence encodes CASSPGRGLNQPQHF.